This TCR beta chain comes out of a study of T cell repertoires in cytomegalovirus infection. Overall study: It was the public TCR beta signatures that indicated both CMV infection and matching HLA type.

The CDR3 extends over 14 amino acids. Germline-derived CDR1 and CDR2 are SGHTA and FQGTGA. V was cut by 5 bases and J by 3 bases, with 13 bases left in between. The study, taken as a whole, reports: Identification of carriers of CMV plus the relevant HLA was performed using cumulative public TCR beta family frequency. Within the response measured ex vivo, HLA-C-restricted CMV-specific TCR beta clonotypes were dominant.

This clonotype occurred many times. The antigen remains unidentified. Using its own MiXCR run on the reads, TCRdb lists one record per CDR3 protein. Altogether about 140,000 distinct CDR3 sequences are present, under 8.5% being singletons, with the ten largest covering roughly 17%. The TCR was taken from a human donor in good health (CMV status not recorded). Some clones in this sample may be carry-over from other donors' samples. Sequencing input: PBMCs. The V call is TRBV7-3, the J call TRBJ2-5; D remains ambiguous. CDR3 in DNA: TGTGCCAGCAGCCCCTCCGGGTCCAAAGAGACCCAGTACTTC. Protein: CASSPSGSKETQYF.